The rows below give T cell receptor beta chains drawn from one sample of a study of T cells after posttransplantation cyclophosphamide. Clones were sequenced by immunoSEQ multiplex PCR, and TCRdb holds only the in-frame ones, with some missing. In the table there are more than 50,000 clones, around 84% of which are singletons. What was sequenced was PBMCs. Receptors originate from a man younger than 45 with a blood cancer, CMV-positive, and with a related stem cell donor. Both conserved end residues are part of each CDR3. Each record gives: D gene, J gene, clone size, V gene, CDR3 protein, CDR3 DNA. A D gene is named only where the DNA matches it firmly. Size is omitted from some rows. Given values are once, few, many or a class for expanded clones.

>-|TRBJ1-1|-|TRBV19
CASRTWGDTEAFF
TGTGCCAGTAGAACTTGGGGGGACACTGAAGCTTTCTTT
>TRBD2|TRBJ2-3|-|TRBV7-7
CASSSEGLAAHHTDTQYF
TGTGCTAGCAGCTCGGAGGGACTAGCGGCTCACCACACAGATACGCAGTATTTT
>TRBD2|TRBJ2-7|-|TRBV7-2
CASSLFPGLAGDEQYF
TGTGCCAGCAGCTTGTTTCCGGGACTAGCGGGAGACGAGCAGTACTTC
>-|TRBJ2-1|-|TRBV6-5
CASSTSRNEQFF
TGTGCCAGCAGTACATCTAGGAATGAGCAGTTCTTC
>-|TRBJ2-3|few|TRBV7-3
CASSRGRGSSTDTQYF
TGTGCCAGCAGCCGAGGAAGGGGTTCGTCCACAGATACGCAGTATTTT
>TRBD1|TRBJ2-7|-|TRBV5-3
CARSLQGASYEQYF
TGTGCCAGAAGCTTGCAGGGGGCCTCCTACGAGCAGTACTTC
>TRBD2|TRBJ2-4|once|TRBV11-1
CASSTFSGRRAKNIQYF
TGTGCCAGCAGCACCTTTAGCGGGAGAAGAGCCAAAAACATTCAGTACTTC
>TRBD2|TRBJ2-7|-|TRBV2
CASSETRTSGSYEQYF
TGTGCCAGCAGTGAAACAAGGACTAGCGGATCCTACGAGCAGTACTTC
>-|TRBJ2-3|-|TRBV2
CASTNGFGDTQYF
TGTGCCAGCACTAATGGTTTCGGAGATACGCAGTATTTT
>TRBD1|TRBJ1-1|-|TRBV6-1
CASSGRRQGSGYFEAFF
TGTGCCAGCAGTGGACGAAGACAGGGGTCGGGCTACTTCGAAGCTTTCTTT
>TRBD1|TRBJ1-2|-|TRBV28
CASSSPSDREARGYTF
TGTGCCAGCAGTTCCCCATCGGACAGGGAAGCGAGGGGCTACACCTTC
>-|TRBJ2-7|-|TRBV6-5
CASSYSAGSYEQYF
TGTGCCAGCAGTTACTCTGCCGGGTCCTACGAGCAGTACTTC
>TRBD1|TRBJ2-7|-|TRBV11-2
CASSQQGISYEQYF
TGTGCCAGCAGCCAACAGGGGATCTCCTACGAGCAGTACTTC
>TRBD1|TRBJ1-2|few|TRBV6-6
CATSGGQGMGYTF
TGTGCCACTAGTGGGGGACAGGGTATGGGCTACACCTTC
>-|TRBJ2-5|-|TRBV27
CASSLYTGGETQYF
TGTGCCAGCAGTTTATACACGGGTGGAGAGACCCAGTACTTC
>TRBD2|TRBJ2-7|-|TRBV27
CASSQREWYEQYF
TGTGCCAGCAGTCAGCGGGAGTGGTACGAGCAGTACTTC
>TRBD1|TRBJ2-7|few|TRBV4-3
CASSQRTGGYEQYF
TGCGCCAGCAGCCAAAGGACAGGCGGGTACGAGCAGTACTTC
>-|TRBJ2-7|-|TRBV7-8
CASSLVPSAYEQYF
TGTGCCAGCAGCTTAGTCCCCAGTGCCTACGAGCAGTACTTC
>TRBD2|TRBJ2-7|-|TRBV6-5
CASSYSHLAGGYEQYF
TGTGCCAGCAGTTACTCGCATCTAGCGGGAGGTTACGAGCAGTACTTC
>-|TRBJ2-2|few|TRBV6-1
CASSEVGDTGELFF
TGTGCCAGCAGTGAAGTAGGGGACACCGGGGAGCTGTTTTTT
>-|TRBJ1-1|-|TRBV20-1
CSGTPNTEAFF
TGCAGTGGAACTCCGAACACTGAAGCTTTCTTT
>TRBD2|TRBJ2-4|-|TRBV27
CASRGEGTSKNIQYF
TGTGCCAGCAGGGGGGAGGGCACTTCCAAAAACATTCAGTACTTC
>-|TRBJ2-6|-|TRBV27
CASRPVSGANVLTF
TGTGCCAGCAGGCCAGTGTCTGGGGCCAACGTCCTGACTTTC
>-|TRBJ1-4|-|TRBV7-2
CASSSVNEKLFF
TGTGCCAGCAGCTCTGTAAATGAAAAACTGTTTTTT
>TRBD1|TRBJ2-2|-|TRBV5-1
CASSFYTGGNGELFF
TGCGCCAGCAGCTTCTACACAGGGGGTAACGGGGAGCTGTTTTTT
>TRBD1|TRBJ2-6|once|TRBV18
CADRGASGANVLTF
TGTGCGGACAGGGGAGCCTCTGGGGCCAACGTCCTGACTTTC
>-|TRBJ2-3|-|TRBV5-4
CASSKSLGSTDTQYF
TGTGCCAGCAGCAAATCCTTGGGCAGCACAGATACGCAGTATTTT
>-|TRBJ2-5|few|TRBV7-2
CASSLWRRETQYF
TGTGCCAGCAGCTTATGGCGGAGGGAGACCCAGTACTTC
>-|TRBJ1-2|-|TRBV7-9
CASTPGGWIQGYTF
TGTGCCAGCACCCCGGGGGGGTGGATTCAAGGCTACACCTTC
>TRBD1|TRBJ2-5|-|TRBV5-6
CASSSDRDRGIETQYF
TGTGCCAGCAGCTCGGACCGGGACAGGGGTATAGAGACCCAGTACTTC
>TRBD2|TRBJ2-7|-|TRBV6-6
CASNEPSGRAFHF
TGTGCCAGCAATGAACCTAGCGGGAGGGCCTTCCACTTC
>-|TRBJ2-3|-|TRBV7-3
CASSLATSTDTQYF
TGTGCCAGCAGTCTAGCGACTAGCACAGATACGCAGTATTTT
>-|TRBJ1-5|-|TRBV28
CASSLARGIQPQHF
TGTGCCAGCAGTTTGGCGAGAGGAATTCAGCCCCAGCATTTT
>-|TRBJ2-3|-|TRBV5-1
CASSFEQEAPSTDTQYF
TGCGCCAGCAGCTTCGAGCAGGAAGCTCCTAGCACAGATACGCAGTATTTT
>-|TRBJ1-1|-|TRBV19
CASSPSGGTEAFF
TGTGCCAGTAGTCCTAGCGGAGGAACTGAAGCTTTCTTT
>-|TRBJ2-1|-|TRBV27
CASSLGTSSYNEQFF
TGTGCCAGCAGTTTAGGTACGAGCTCCTACAATGAGCAGTTCTTC
>TRBD1|TRBJ2-2|-|TRBV11-3
CASSPRDREYTGELFF
TGTGCCAGCAGCCCTCGGGACAGGGAGTACACCGGGGAGCTGTTTTTT
>-|TRBJ2-7|-|TRBV7-8
CASSLRQTYEQYF
TGTGCCAGCAGCCTCCGACAGACCTACGAGCAGTACTTC
>TRBD2|TRBJ2-5|-|TRBV2
CASRPGLAGGGETQYF
TGTGCCAGCAGGCCGGGACTAGCGGGAGGGGGGGAGACCCAGTACTTC
>-|TRBJ1-2|-|TRBV30
CAWSVLEGSYTF
TGTGCCTGGAGTGTACTTGAGGGAAGCTACACCTTC
>TRBD1|TRBJ1-5|-|TRBV6-1
CASGTESSNQPQHF
TGTGCCAGCGGGACAGAGAGCAGCAATCAGCCCCAGCATTTT
>TRBD1|TRBJ1-2|once|TRBV6-5
CASSPDRGYGYTF
TGTGCCAGCAGCCCAGACAGGGGCTATGGCTACACCTTC